The clone carrying this T cell receptor beta chain was observed many times. Its antigen is currently unknown. The data stem from a study of T cells in Graves' hyperthyroidism and ophthalmopathy. The study's findings and limits: Prediction of ophthalmopathy progression came a median approximately 6.5 months pre-onset.

Newly diagnosed hyperthyroidism, duration under 2 months, in patients aged 18 to 65. The CDR3 regions of TCR beta were amplified from RNA transcripts. The study used the HTBI primer set for a first-round RT-PCR of the TCR CDR3. TCRdb re-derived calls from the multiplex PCR reads in MiXCR, one entry per CDR3 protein. The sample has some 600,000 distinct CDR3 sequences; under 60% are singletons. This TCR came from a woman between 18 and 30 years old with Graves' hyperthyroidism. The sample was peripheral blood or thyroid tissue (not recorded which).

CDR3 residues: CASRGTGGGQPQHF. CDR3 in DNA: TGTGCCAGCAGGGGGACAGGGGGCGGTCAGCCCCAGCATTTT. The rearrangement joins TRBV2 to TRBJ1-5; the match to TRBD1 covers 12 bases. The CDR3 spans 14 residues. Germline V gene lookup returns CDR1 SNHLY and CDR2 FYNNEI. After removal of 6 bases from V and 6 bases from J, the junction contained 3 bases not matched to a gene.